The rows below give T cell receptor beta chains drawn from one sample of a study of metastatic and nonmetastatic thyroid tumors. TCRdb reprocessed the PCR reads using MiXCR. The sample carries about 40,000 clones, roughly an eighth recorded once. The specimen sequenced was blood. These receptors all come from a female donor with papillary thyroid cancer or a benign thyroid nodule (not recorded which). Some clones in this sample may be carry-over from other donors' samples. Both conserved end residues are part of each CDR3. A D gene is named only where the DNA matches it firmly. The listing skips clone size in some rows; elsewhere it reads once, few, many or a size class.

v_call	j_call	clone_size	d_call	cdr3_aa	cdr3_nt
TRBV7-9	TRBJ2-3	many	-	CASSLVGTQYF	TGTGCCAGCAGCCTCGTGGGTACGCAGTATTTT
TRBV7-8	TRBJ1-6	many	-	CASSLEAGPASPLHF	TGTGCCAGCAGCTTAGAGGCAGGACCTGCTTCACCCCTCCACTTT
TRBV11-1	TRBJ1-1	few	-	CTSSLLTMNTEAFF	TGTACCAGCAGCCTCCTAACTATGAACACTGAAGCTTTCTTT
TRBV29-1	TRBJ2-3	many	-	CSVARGADTQYF	TGCAGCGTTGCCAGGGGCGCAGATACGCAGTATTTT
TRBV19	TRBJ2-7	many	-	CASSWGTSSYEQYF	TGTGCCAGTAGCTGGGGTACGAGCTCCTACGAGCAGTACTTC
TRBV9	TRBJ1-1	many	-	CASSVGGSMNTEAFF	TGTGCCAGCAGCGTAGGTGGGAGCATGAACACTGAAGCTTTCTTT
TRBV11-2	TRBJ1-3	-	-	CASSLEGARSSGNTIYF	TGTGCCAGCAGCTTAGAAGGCGCCAGGAGCTCTGGAAACACCATATATTTT
TRBV30	TRBJ1-6	-	-	CAWRPLHNSPLHF	TGTGCCTGGAGGCCGCTCCATAATTCACCCCTCCACTTT
TRBV28	TRBJ2-2	many	TRBD2	CASNPTGTSGRAYELFF	TGTGCCAGCAATCCCACCGGGACTAGCGGGAGGGCGTATGAGCTGTTTTTT
TRBV19	TRBJ1-3	many	-	CASLSGTLSGNTIYF	TGTGCCAGTCTGTCCGGGACACTCTCTGGAAACACCATATATTTT
TRBV5-6	TRBJ1-6	many	-	CASSPLGEASPLHF	TGTGCCAGCAGCCCATTAGGGGAGGCCTCACCCCTCCACTTT
TRBV6-2/TRBV6-3	TRBJ2-2	-	TRBD1	CASSPAPSGTGGTGGELFF	TGTGCCAGCAGTCCGGCCCCCTCCGGGACAGGGGGCACGGGCGGGGAGCTGTTTTTT
TRBV6-1	TRBJ1-3	-	-	CASRRDNSGNTIYF	TGTGCCAGCAGGAGGGACAACTCTGGAAACACCATATATTTT
TRBV5-1	TRBJ1-6	many	TRBD1	CASSQGGDSPLHF	TGCGCCAGCAGCCAGGGGGGCGATTCACCCCTCCACTTT
TRBV13	TRBJ2-1	many	TRBD2	CASSLGGSGGLYNEQFF	TGTGCCAGCAGCTTAGGGGGTAGCGGGGGCCTTTACAATGAGCAGTTCTTC
TRBV2	TRBJ2-5	many	-	CASCRDSQETQYF	TGTGCCAGCTGCCGGGACTCCCAAGAGACCCAGTACTTC
TRBV7-2	TRBJ2-3	many	TRBD2	CASSKLAGGTDTQYF	TGTGCCAGCAGCAAACTAGCGGGAGGCACAGATACGCAGTATTTT
TRBV28	TRBJ2-3	many	-	CASSYLGQQGTTDTQYF	TGTGCCAGCAGCTACCTCGGACAGCAGGGGACCACAGATACGCAGTATTTT
TRBV27	TRBJ2-7	-	-	CASSIGQPYEQYF	TGTGCCAGCAGTATAGGACAGCCCTACGAGCAGTACTTC
TRBV5-8	TRBJ2-1	many	TRBD1	CASSPGTGRYNEQFF	TGTGCCAGCAGCCCAGGGACAGGAAGATACAATGAGCAGTTCTTC
TRBV30	TRBJ2-4	many	-	CAGLAKNIQYF	TGTGCCGGACTAGCCAAAAACATTCAGTACTTC
TRBV7-2	TRBJ2-1	few	TRBD1	CASSSDRANEQFF	TGTGCCAGCAGCTCGGACAGGGCGAATGAGCAGTTCTTC
TRBV11-2	TRBJ1-2	-	-	CASSLWAGGANYGYTF	TGTGCCAGCAGCTTATGGGCCGGGGGCGCGAACTATGGCTACACCTTC
TRBV5-1	TRBJ2-6	many	-	CASSLPGNSGANVLTF	TGCGCCAGCAGCTTACCGGGAAACTCTGGGGCCAACGTCCTGACTTTC
TRBV6-5	TRBJ1-2	many	-	CASSYSSPLNRDYGYTF	TGTGCCAGCAGTTACTCGAGCCCCCTAAACAGAGATTATGGCTACACCTTC
TRBV9	TRBJ2-7	many	TRBD1	CASSDGQGWSYEQYF	TGTGCCAGCAGTGACGGACAGGGTTGGAGCTACGAGCAGTACTTC
TRBV18	TRBJ1-1	many	-	CASSPTANTEAFF	TGTGCCAGCTCACCGACAGCCAACACTGAAGCTTTCTTT
TRBV5-8	TRBJ2-3	many	-	CASSLEVGPDTQYF	TGTGCCAGCAGCTTGGAGGTCGGGCCGGATACGCAGTATTTT
TRBV20-1	TRBJ2-1	many	TRBD2	CSARVPSGRYEQFF	TGCAGTGCTAGAGTCCCTAGCGGGAGGTATGAGCAGTTCTTC
TRBV13	TRBJ2-1	-	-	CASSPGLGAGNEQFF	TGTGCCAGCTCCCCTGGTTTGGGAGCGGGTAATGAGCAGTTCTTC
TRBV6-2/TRBV6-3	TRBJ2-1	many	-	CASNSRVGEQFF	TGTGCCAGCAACTCGAGGGTCGGTGAGCAGTTCTTC
TRBV5-6	TRBJ1-6	many	-	CASSLAGDGSPLHF	TGTGCCAGCAGCTTGGCGGGGGACGGGTCACCCCTCCACTTT
TRBV7-8	TRBJ1-3	many	-	CASSPGPDTIYF	TGTGCCAGCAGCCCGGGACCCGACACCATATATTTT
TRBV12-3/TRBV12-4	TRBJ2-1	many	-	CASSFVERRHNEQFF	TGTGCCAGCAGTTTTGTGGAGCGGAGACACAATGAGCAGTTCTTC
TRBV7-2	TRBJ2-1	many	TRBD2	CASSLAVLAGAKGGLGQFF	TGTGCCAGCAGCTTAGCGGTGCTAGCGGGAGCCAAGGGGGGCCTTGGGCAGTTCTTC
TRBV7-8	TRBJ2-7	many	TRBD1	CASSLARRTGGYEQYF	TGTGCCAGCAGCTTAGCGAGGCGGACAGGGGGCTACGAGCAGTACTTC
TRBV28	TRBJ2-2	many	-	CASSRTTGIGTGELFF	TGTGCCAGCAGTCGAACAACAGGGATCGGAACCGGGGAGCTGTTTTTT
TRBV4-1	TRBJ2-7	many	TRBD2	CASSQGQASGRAHNEQYF	TGCGCCAGCAGCCAAGGTCAGGCTAGCGGGAGGGCCCACAACGAGCAGTACTTC
TRBV5-6	TRBJ2-1	many	TRBD1	CASSLGTGNNEQFF	TGTGCCAGCAGCTTGGGGACAGGCAACAATGAGCAGTTCTTC
TRBV6-2/TRBV6-3	TRBJ2-7	-	TRBD1	CASSYSKDRVREQYF	TGTGCCAGCAGTTACTCGAAAGACAGGGTGCGCGAGCAGTACTTC
TRBV12-3/TRBV12-4	TRBJ1-4	many	-	CASSYRDGLNEKLFF	TGTGCCAGCAGTTACCGGGACGGACTGAATGAAAAACTGTTTTTT
TRBV2	TRBJ2-1	-	-	CAISPTRDRANNEQFF	TGTGCCATTAGTCCCACGCGGGACAGAGCAAACAATGAGCAGTTCTTC
TRBV19	TRBJ2-1	many	TRBD1	CASSTRDRGGNEQFF	TGTGCCAGTAGTACCCGGGACAGGGGTGGGAATGAGCAGTTCTTC
TRBV5-1	TRBJ1-2	many	-	CASSLGVSTLDYGYTF	TGCGCCAGCAGCTTGGGCGTCAGCACCCTCGACTATGGCTACACCTTC
TRBV5-6	TRBJ1-6	many	-	CASSFDRGSPLHF	TGTGCCAGCAGCTTCGACAGAGGTTCACCCCTCCACTTT
TRBV9	TRBJ2-1	many	TRBD1	CASSVHTDRAEQFF	TGTGCCAGCAGCGTACACACGGACAGGGCTGAGCAGTTCTTC
TRBV20-1	TRBJ2-3	-	-	CSARNQGTYTQYF	TGCAGTGCTAGAAACCAGGGCACATATACGCAGTACTTT
TRBV5-4	TRBJ1-4	many	TRBD1	CASSTNRGLNEKLFF	TGTGCCAGCAGCACCAACAGGGGCTTAAATGAAAAACTGTTTTTT
TRBV12-3/TRBV12-4	TRBJ2-5	many	-	CASSLPRSQETQYF	TGTGCCAGCAGTTTACCCCGGTCCCAAGAGACCCAGTACTTC
TRBV6-1	TRBJ2-6	few	TRBD1	CASSRQGSGGANVLTF	TGTGCCAGCAGCAGACAGGGATCTGGGGGGGCCAACGTCCTGACTTTC